This T cell receptor beta chain was captured in a study of blood T cells in healthy people across ages. Notes on the study in general: Leaving the PBMCs unsorted stopped any conclusive comparison of naive versus antigen-experienced cells. Naive CD4+ cells and diversity were both higher in long-lived donors than in aged donors.

Germline V gene lookup returns CDR1 MNHNS and CDR2 SASEGT. The CDR3 is made up of 16 amino acids. The V end lost 7 bases, the J end lost 8 bases, and 21 bases lay between the germline ends. As concerns this clonotype: The antigen remains undetermined.

Using a J-beta primer mix together with a sample-barcoded 5' primer, a second PCR was run for roughly 6 to 12 cycles. MiXCR, applied by TCRdb to the 5' RACE reads, yields one record per CDR3 protein. Among 700,000 to 800,000 distinct CDR3 sequences, roughly two fifths were seen once, and the ten largest hold about 20%. Sequenced material: blood. V and J are TRBV6-1 and TRBJ1-6, with D perhaps matching TRBD1 (5 bases). This TCR was recovered from a woman aged 60-75 years in good health. The CDR3, as DNA: TGTGCCAGCACCAACCTGCACGGGACGAGAGATTCACCCCTCCACTTT. Its protein is CASTNLHGTRDSPLHF.